The 2 T cell receptor beta chains below were found in one sample sequenced in a study of somatic mutations in cytotoxic T cells in rheumatoid arthritis. TCRdb's copy holds only in-frame clones and misses some; the assay was immunoSEQ multiplex PCR. The repertoire holds over 15,000 clones, 60% to 85% seen once, with around 5% in the top ten. The sequenced material came from CD8+ T cells sorted from blood. All receptors come from an adult with rheumatoid arthritis.

The gene calls are TRBV6-5 and TRBJ1-3; D call uncertain. Germline CDR1 and CDR2: MNHEY and SVGAGI. V was trimmed by 2 bases and J by 0 bases, leaving 11 bases between them. The CDR3 has 16 amino acids. The CDR3 DNA reads as TGTGCCAGCAGTTACGGGGAGGCCTTCTCTGGAAACACCATATATTTT. This encodes CASSYGEAFSGNTIYF.

This clone turned up a few times. V is TRBV5-6 and J is TRBJ1-6, with D tentatively TRBD1 (6 bases). The germline CDR1 and CDR2 sequences are SGHDT and YYEEEE. The CDR3 spans 13 residues. V dropped 1 base and J dropped 7 bases, with 6 bases sitting between them. CDR3 nucleotide sequence: TGTGCCAGCAGCTTGACAGGGAATTCACCCCTCCACTTT. It codes for CASSLTGNSPLHF.